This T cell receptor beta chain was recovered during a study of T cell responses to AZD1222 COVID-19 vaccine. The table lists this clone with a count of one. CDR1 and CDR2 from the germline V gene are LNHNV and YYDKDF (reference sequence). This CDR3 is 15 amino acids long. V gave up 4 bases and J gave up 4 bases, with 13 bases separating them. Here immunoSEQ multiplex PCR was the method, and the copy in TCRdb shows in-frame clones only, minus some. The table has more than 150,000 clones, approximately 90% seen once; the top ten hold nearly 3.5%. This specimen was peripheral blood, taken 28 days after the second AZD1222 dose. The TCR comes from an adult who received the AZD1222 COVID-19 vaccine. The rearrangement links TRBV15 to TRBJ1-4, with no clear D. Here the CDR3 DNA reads TGTGCCACCAGCACCACCGGGTCACTTAATGAAAAACTGTTTTTT. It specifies CATSTTGSLNEKLFF.